The 7 T cell receptor beta chains listed next were all sequenced from one sample in a study of cytomegalovirus exposure and HLA in healthy donors. 60 Vbeta and 13 Jbeta primers were used in PCR. Using immunoSEQ multiplex PCR, the repertoire was profiled, and TCRdb retains in-frame clones only, with some absent. This sample carries 150,000 to 200,000 clones, 75% to 85% of them seen once, and the ten largest clones take 6% to 8%. The sequenced sample was PBMCs. These receptors were taken from a woman aged 45 to 65 in good health and CMV-seropositive.

V is TRBV6-5 and J is TRBJ2-7, with TRBD1 identical over 7 bases. The V gene end was trimmed by 2 bases and the J gene end by 3 bases; junction bases not matched to a gene: 7. Germline V lookup: CDR1 MNHEY, CDR2 SVGAGI. The CDR3 is 15 amino acids. The DNA of the CDR3 is TGTGCCAGCAGTTACGGGCAGGGGGTGTTCTACGAGCAGTACTTC. Its translation is CASSYGQGVFYEQYF.

The J gene is TRBJ2-1, the V gene TRBV29-1; 13 nucleotides agree with TRBD2. This CDR3 is 17 amino acids long. Germline values: CDR1 SQVTM, CDR2 ANQGSEA. The trim removed 6 bases at V and 4 bases at J, leaving 12 bases unmatched. CDR3 sequence reads: CSVASRGLAGQYNEQFF. DNA of the CDR3: TGCAGCGTCGCCTCTAGGGGACTAGCGGGACAATACAATGAGCAGTTCTTC.

This clone was counted a few times. The chain combines TRBV6-5 with TRBJ2-1; 9 bases agree with TRBD2. V shed 7 bases, J shed 8 bases, and the junction held 6 bases outside the gene matches. Germline V gives CDR1 MNHEY, CDR2 SVGAGI. The CDR3 sequence is 13 residues long. Here the CDR3 DNA reads TGTGCCAGCACTTTAGCGGGAGAGGATGAGCAGTTCTTC. Translating it yields CASTLAGEDEQFF.

This clone was recorded a few times. CDR3 region: CASSFGPGGPDTQYF. CDR3 sequence (DNA): TGTGCCAGCAGCTTCGGACCAGGGGGTCCAGATACGCAGTATTTT. The gene calls are TRBV7-2 and TRBJ2-3; 7 nucleotides agree with TRBD1. CDR1 and CDR2 from the germline V gene are SGHTA and FQGNSA. The CDR3 consists of 15 residues. The V segment lost 3 bases and the J segment 4 bases; nucleotides outside the gene matches: 7.

The chain is built from TRBV5-1 and TRBJ2-3, with 12 bases identical to TRBD2. The CDR3 has 16 amino acids. CDR1 is SGHRS and CDR2 is YFSETQ in the germline V gene. V gave up 4 bases and J gave up 0 bases; unmatched junction bases: 3. CDR3 DNA: TGCGCCAGCAGCGCCGGGACTAGCGGGAGCACAGATACGCAGTATTTT. Translated, it gives CASSAGTSGSTDTQYF.

This clone was seen more than once but under ten times. The CDR3 reads CASSLWTSGGSEQYF. The CDR3 nucleotides are TGTGCCAGCAGTTTATGGACTAGCGGGGGATCCGAGCAGTACTTC. The chain joins TRBV28 to TRBJ2-7; 12 bases fit TRBD2. V was pared by 0 bases and J by 6 bases, with 3 bases of the junction left unmatched. The CDR3 covers 15 residues. Germline V lookup: CDR1 MDHEN, CDR2 SYDVKM.

V is TRBV6-4 and J is TRBJ1-4, with D maybe TRBD1 (5 bases). The germline V gene has CDR1 MRHNA and CDR2 SNTAGT. The CDR3 is 15 residues long. V was shortened by 3 bases and J by 4 bases, with 12 bases between the two germline ends. DNA of the CDR3: TGTGCCAGCAGTGAATGGGGCAAAGATAATGAAAAACTGTTTTTT. Encoded protein: CASSEWGKDNEKLFF.